These 18 T cell receptor beta chains were all obtained from the same sample, sequenced in a study of blood T cell dynamics during melanoma immunotherapy. Produced via immunoSEQ multiplex PCR; TCRdb's table is partial and in-frame only. The sample shows 6,000 or so clones, about four fifths of them seen only once. Time point defined: week 3, after first cycle of checkpoint inhibitor. Material: blood, obtained from a patient treated with checkpoint blockade. Source of these receptors: a human donor with melanoma.

The chain combines TRBV19 with TRBJ1-5; TRBD1 agrees at 10 bases. The CDR3 loop spans 17 amino acids. Per germline, CDR1 LNHDA and CDR2 SQIVND (reference sequence). V shed 8 bases, J shed 2 bases, and the junction held 12 bases outside the gene matches. CDR3 DNA sequence: TGTGCCAGTGAATTAGGACAGGGGGTTGGGGGCAATCAGCCCCAGCATTTT. Amino acids: CASELGQGVGGNQPQHF.

The chain has TRBV28 and TRBJ1-3; TRBD1 aligns across 9 bases. The CDR3 extends over 14 amino acids. The ends lost 8 bases at V and 0 bases at J; junction bases unmatched: 2. In germline, CDR1 is MDHEN, CDR2 SYDVKM. CDR3: CASGTGSSGNTIYF. CDR3 sequence (DNA): TGTGCCAGCGGGACAGGGAGCTCTGGAAACACCATATATTTT.

The rearrangement uses TRBV5-1 and TRBJ2-3; the match to TRBD2 covers 10 bases. The V gene's germline CDR1 is SGHRS and CDR2 YFSETQ. Unmatched junction bases numbered 1, after V lost 3 bases and J lost 3 bases. This CDR3 comprises 14 residues. The DNA of the CDR3 is TGCGCCAGCAGCTCACTAGCGGGGACAGATACGCAGTATTTT. It yields the protein CASSSLAGTDTQYF.

The chain links TRBV5-1 to TRBJ2-2, with 8 bases matching TRBD1. Germline V CDR1 and CDR2: SGHRS, YFSETQ. The CDR3 runs to 18 residues. The V gene end was trimmed by 0 bases and the J gene end by 5 bases; junction bases not matched to a gene: 12. CDR3: CASSLVGTRQGWTGELFF. The CDR3 DNA sequence: TGCGCCAGCAGCTTGGTGGGGACTCGACAGGGGTGGACCGGGGAGCTGTTTTTT.

The CDR3 coding sequence is TGTGCCAGCTCACCAGGTAGAGACAGGGGGTTCACTGAAGCTTTCTTT. Amino acids: CASSPGRDRGFTEAFF. The chain couples TRBV18 to TRBJ1-1; 9 positions agree with TRBD1. The CDR3 contains 16 residues. The germline V gene has CDR1 KGHSH and CDR2 LQKENI. V dropped 2 bases and J dropped 4; count of bases not matched to a gene: 8.

This chain connects TRBV6-1 to TRBJ1-1; D is possibly TRBD1 (5 bases). Germline-derived CDR1 and CDR2 are MNHNS and SASEGT. The V end lost 4 bases, the J end lost 4 bases, and 19 bases lay between the germline ends. The CDR3 sequence is 16 residues long. This CDR3 is CASSAWGVSGFTEAFF. The CDR3 nucleotides are TGTGCCAGCAGTGCATGGGGCGTGTCGGGGTTCACTGAAGCTTTCTTT.

This clone was detected once. The V call is TRBV6-1, the J call TRBJ1-1, with a weak D call TRBD1 (5 bases). Trimming took 9 bases from V and 3 from J, leaving 17 bases between them. This CDR3 contains 14 residues. The germline CDR1 and CDR2 sequences are MNHNS and SASEGT. DNA of the CDR3: TGTGCCAGTGATCGGGGGAATGGGGACACTGAAGCTTTCTTT. Its translation is CASDRGNGDTEAFF.

This chain joins TRBV11-2 and TRBJ2-5, with 7 bases matching TRBD1. Germline assignment: CDR1 SGHAT and CDR2 FQNNGV. The CDR3 runs 12 residues. Trimming took 1 base from V and 7 from J; bases not matched to a gene: 0. The CDR3 coding sequence is TGTGCCAGCAGCTTAGGACAGGGGACCCAGTACTTC. Translating gives CASSLGQGTQYF.

The rearrangement joins TRBV6-1 to TRBJ1-5, with 8 bases identical to TRBD1. The ends lost 5 bases at V and 5 bases at J; junction bases unmatched: 8. The length of the CDR3 is 15 residues. CDR1 and CDR2 (germline): MNHNS, SASEGT. The CDR3 loop reads CASSTTGGSYQPQHF. Written as DNA, the CDR3 is TGTGCCAGCAGTACCACAGGGGGGAGCTATCAGCCCCAGCATTTT.

This clone was seen a single time. This sequence joins TRBV18 and TRBJ1-4; weak D call: TRBD1 (5 bases). Deletions cut 9 bases from V and 5 bases from J, with 19 bases between. This CDR3 has 15 amino acids. Germline V gene lookup returns CDR1 KGHSH and CDR2 LQKENI. The CDR3 region is CASSFGAGLNEKLFF. The CDR3 bases are TGTGCCAGTTCTTTCGGAGCAGGGTTAAATGAAAAACTGTTTTTT. Filled out from reference TRBV18 and TRBJ1-4, the complete variable domain reads NAGVMQNPRHLVRRRGQEARLRCSPMKGHSHVYWYRQLPEEGLKFMVYLQKENIIDESGMPKERFSAEFPKEGPSILRIQQVVRGDSAAYFCASSFGAGLNEKLFFGSGTQLSVL.

The gene calls are TRBV6-5 and TRBJ2-1; 8 positions agree with TRBD1. The CDR3 has 15 amino acids. Germline V lookup: CDR1 MNHEY, CDR2 SVGAGI. The ends lost 5 bases at V and 7 bases at J; junction bases unmatched: 10. The CDR3 DNA sequence: TGTGCCAGCAGTCAGAGACAGGGGTCGAGGAATGAGCAGTTCTTC. Translating gives CASSQRQGSRNEQFF.

V is TRBV6-6 and J is TRBJ2-2, with 9 nucleotides matching TRBD2. CDR1 is MNHNY, CDR2 SVGAGI, per germline (reference sequence). The length of the CDR3 is 16 residues. Trimming removed 7 bases from V and 5 bases from J; junction bases left unmatched: 11. CDR3 region: CASISGVAGATGELFF. The DNA of the CDR3 is TGTGCCAGCATTTCTGGGGTAGCGGGGGCAACCGGGGAGCTGTTTTTT.

This clone came up a few times. This chain connects TRBV11-3 to TRBJ2-7; D call uncertain. This CDR3 has 13 amino acids. Germline values: CDR1 SGHNT, CDR2 YENEEA. V lost 1 base to trimming and J lost 6 bases, with 10 bases between them. CDR3 sequence (DNA): TGTGCCAGCAGCTTAGTTTCTTACGGCGAGCAGTACTTC. This sequence encodes CASSLVSYGEQYF.

This chain joins TRBV5-1 and TRBJ1-1; no definite D call. The CDR3 covers 15 residues. Germline-derived CDR1 and CDR2 are SGHRS and YFSETQ. Trimming stripped 0 bases from V and 0 bases from J, with 9 bases between. The CDR3 DNA follows: TGCGCCAGCAGCTTGGGGTTGGGAATGAACACTGAAGCTTTCTTT. As protein: CASSLGLGMNTEAFF.

V and J are TRBV5-1 and TRBJ2-5; no clear D gene. The V end was cut by 1 base, the J end by 1 base, with 5 bases between. Germline loops: CDR1 SGHRS, CDR2 YFSETQ. This CDR3 spans 13 amino acids. CDR3 region: CASSLRIQETQYF. DNA for the CDR3: TGCGCCAGCAGCTTGAGGATCCAAGAGACCCAGTACTTC.

This clone was detected a few times. The chain links TRBV2 to TRBJ2-5; 10 nucleotides line up with TRBD2. In germline, CDR1 is SNHLY, CDR2 FYNNEI. V shed 6 bases and J 9 bases; nucleotides not matched to a gene: 16. The CDR3 contains 16 residues. The CDR3, as DNA: TGTGCCAGCAGGGGTCCACTGCAAGCGGGGGGGGAGGCCCAGTACTTC. This sequence encodes CASRGPLQAGGEAQYF.

The rearrangement links TRBV14 to TRBJ1-1; no definite D call. This CDR3 spans 14 amino acids. The germline V and J ends were trimmed by 4 bases and 0 bases, with 9 bases remaining between them. The germline CDR1 and CDR2 sequences are SGHDN and FVKESK. Here the CDR3 reads CASSLTFVNTEAFF. CDR3 DNA: TGTGCCAGCAGCCTAACGTTCGTGAACACTGAAGCTTTCTTT.

This chain uses TRBV10-2 with TRBJ1-5; possible D gene TRBD1, 6 bases. V lost 7 bases and J 5 bases, leaving 12 bases between the germline ends. The CDR3 spans 13 residues. Germline loops: CDR1 WSHSY, CDR2 SAAADI. The CDR3 is CASTRGGDQPQHF. CDR3 in DNA: TGCGCCAGCACCAGGGGCGGGGATCAGCCCCAGCATTTT.